Presented here are 32 T cell receptor beta chains from one specimen sequenced in a study of post-analysis software for immune sequencing data. Their recognized antigens are unknown. Points from the study as a whole: TRBV5-6, TRBV5-1 and TRBV20-1 belonged to a set of roughly 5 TRBV segments that were more frequent in patients than controls.

The TCR beta cDNA libraries contained unique molecular identifiers. TCRdb re-called the PCR reads through MiXCR, storing one row per CDR3 protein. The top ten clones hold 1.5% to 2% of a sample with 450,000 to 650,000 distinct CDR3 sequences, around 44% of them seen once. The specimen was blood. The receptors here all came from a girl between 10 and 17 years old with multiple sclerosis.

V gene TRBV29-1 combines with J gene TRBJ1-2; D unclear. The CDR3 loop spans 9 amino acids. V shed 2 bases and J shed 7 bases, with 2 bases lying between them. Germline V gives CDR1 SQVTM, CDR2 ANQGSEA. The CDR3 sequence: CSVESGYTF. As DNA, the CDR3 is TGCAGCGTTGAATCTGGCTACACCTTC.

The rearrangement joins TRBV10-3 to TRBJ1-1, with TRBD1 matching over 11 bases. The junction had 8 bases not matched to a gene; V was cut back by 3 bases and J by 8 bases. CDR1 is ENHRY, CDR2 SYGVKD, per germline. The CDR3 is made up of 15 amino acids. Here the CDR3 DNA reads TGTGCCATCAGTGATGGACAGGGGGCGCGGGAAGAAGCTTTCTTT. It encodes CAISDGQGAREEAFF.

This clonotype was observed a few times. The chain couples TRBV5-1 to TRBJ1-1, with D unclear. Germline CDR1 is SGHRS and CDR2 is YFSETQ. V was cut by 4 bases and J by 7 bases, with 14 bases left in between. This CDR3 is 13 amino acids long. The CDR3 bases are TGCGCCAGCAGCCCGTCTCCCGGTATTGAAGCTTTCTTT. It translates to CASSPSPGIEAFF. Full variable domain (rest looked up from reference TRBV5-1 and TRBJ1-1): KAGVTQTPRYLIKTRGQQVTLSCSPISGHRSVSWYQQTPGQGLQFLFEYFSETQRNKGNFPGRFSGRQFSNSRSEMNVSTLELGDSALYLCASSPSPGIEAFFGQGTRLTVV.

The chain carries TRBV7-9 and TRBJ2-1, with unresolved D. The germline gives CDR1 SEHNR, CDR2 FQNEAQ (reference sequence). V was trimmed by 3 bases and J by 6 bases, leaving 6 bases between them. This CDR3 spans 12 amino acids. CDR3: CASSFYLNEQFF. The DNA of the CDR3 is TGTGCCAGCAGCTTCTACCTCAATGAGCAGTTCTTC.

This chain uses TRBV20-1 with TRBJ2-1; D perhaps matches TRBD1 (5 bases). The CDR3 is 14 residues long. The germline V gene has CDR1 DFQATT and CDR2 SNEGSKA (reference sequence). Trimming pared 3 bases from V and 0 bases from J, leaving 9 bases between. The CDR3 loop reads CSASPGSSYNEQFF. As DNA, the CDR3 is TGCAGTGCTAGCCCAGGGTCCTCCTACAATGAGCAGTTCTTC.

A word on this clonotype: The conserved phenylalanine or tryptophan is not found at the CDR3 terminus, so this likely reflects a read error. The rearrangement joins TRBV7-2 to TRBJ2-5; TRBD2 agrees at 9 bases. The CDR3 sequence is 14 residues long. V trimming: 5 bases; J trimming: 11 bases; junction bases outside the gene matches: 12. The V gene's germline CDR1 is SGHTA and CDR2 FQGNSA. The CDR3 sequence: CASSPAGGYYGQYC. The CDR3 nucleotides are TGTGCCAGCAGCCCTGCGGGGGGGTACTACGGGCAGTACTGC.

The gene calls are TRBV7-2 and TRBJ2-7; 12 bases fit TRBD1. This CDR3 is built from 14 residues. V was clipped by 5 bases and J by 10 bases; unmatched bases: 9. From germline, CDR1 is SGHTA and CDR2 FQGNSA. CDR3 coding DNA: TGTGCCAGCAGCCCCGCCGGGACAGGGGGCACCCAGTACTTC. Protein product: CASSPAGTGGTQYF.

V usage is TRBV6-5 and J usage is TRBJ1-2; weak D call: TRBD1 (6 bases). This CDR3 is built from 13 residues. Germline CDR1 MNHEY, CDR2 SVGAGI. V lost 6 bases and J 4 bases, leaving 12 bases between the germline ends. The DNA of the CDR3 is TGTGCCAGCAGAAACCAGGACAGCTATGGCTACACCTTC. This encodes CASRNQDSYGYTF.

As for this clonotype: Germline and junction disagree at one end, which may indicate a read error. The chain is built from TRBV5-5 and TRBJ2-1; tentatively, D is TRBD2 (5 bases). CDR1 is SGHKS and CDR2 is YYEKEE in the germline V gene (reference sequence). CDR3 size: 15 residues. The CDR3 coding sequence is TGTGTCAGCAGCTTTGAGGGCCGGCTTTACAATGAGCAGTTCTTC. Translation: CVSSFEGRLYNEQFF.

This clonotype occurred a few times. The V and J genes are TRBV5-1 and TRBJ2-5, with 12 bases aligning to TRBD2. CDR3 length: 13 amino acids. Germline values: CDR1 SGHRS, CDR2 YFSETQ. J was trimmed by 4 bases and V by 7 bases; bases with no gene match: 2. The CDR3 sequence is CASRTSGAETQYF. The DNA for the CDR3 is TGCGCCAGCCGGACTAGCGGGGCAGAGACCCAGTACTTC.

The table lists this clonotype with many counts. This chain uses TRBV6-5 with TRBJ2-7; D is unclear. The germline V gene encodes CDR1 MNHEY and CDR2 SVGAGI. The germline V and J ends were trimmed by 2 bases and 3 bases, with 20 bases remaining between them. There are 17 residues in the CDR3. CDR3 in DNA: TGTGCCAGCAGTTACGATGTTTGGGCCTCCGGTAGCTACGAGCAGTACTTC. Translating it yields CASSYDVWASGSYEQYF.

This chain connects TRBV20-1 to TRBJ2-3, with TRBD1 matching 9 bases. There are 13 residues in the CDR3. V shed 4 bases and J 4 bases; nucleotides not matched to a gene: 3. CDR1 and CDR2 (germline): DFQATT, SNEGSKA (reference sequence). CDR3 DNA sequence: TGCAGTGCTACTACAGGGGGCGCAGATACGCAGTATTTT. As protein: CSATTGGADTQYF.

This clonotype showed up just a few times. This chain uses TRBV7-2 with TRBJ2-3, with 8 bases aligning to TRBD2. The CDR3 totals 18 residues. Germline V lookup: CDR1 SGHTA, CDR2 FQGNSA. V gave up 5 bases and J gave up 4 bases; unmatched junction bases: 17. CDR3 DNA: TGTGCCAGCAGCGTTAGTCGGACATTAGCGGGGAGAGCAGATACGCAGTATTTT. It translates to CASSVSRTLAGRADTQYF.

This clonotype was observed a single time. The genes are TRBV14 and TRBJ2-3, with D hard to call. Germline CDR1 reads SGHDN; CDR2 reads FVKESK. V was shortened by 4 bases and J by 6 bases, with 14 bases between the two germline ends. The CDR3 loop spans 14 amino acids. CDR3 bases: TGTGCCAGCAGCCTCTCGCACCCGGTGGATACGCAGTATTTT. This encodes CASSLSHPVDTQYF. Combining the CDR3 with reference TRBV14 and TRBJ2-3 gives the whole variable domain EAGVTQFPSHSVIEKGQTVTLRCDPISGHDNLYWYRRVMGKEIKFLLHFVKESKQDESGMPNNRFLAERTGGTYSTLKVQPAELEDSGVYFCASSLSHPVDTQYFGPGTRLTVL.

This clonotype was seen a handful of times. The chain joins TRBV4-2 to TRBJ1-5; the match to TRBD1 covers 7 bases. V lost 5 bases and J lost 0; bases outside the gene matches: 4. The CDR3 loop spans 15 amino acids. Per germline, CDR1 LGHNA and CDR2 YNFKEQ. The CDR3, as DNA: TGTGCCAGCAGCGAGACAGGGTTTAGCAATCAGCCCCAGCATTTT. It codes for CASSETGFSNQPQHF.

V usage is TRBV6-4 and J usage is TRBJ2-7; D remains unclear. Trimming pared 7 bases from V and 3 bases from J, leaving 16 bases between. Germline V lookup: CDR1 MRHNA, CDR2 SNTAGT. CDR3 size: 14 residues. The CDR3 region is CASIRRLSVYEQYF. The CDR3 DNA sequence: TGTGCCAGCATTCGAAGGCTATCCGTCTACGAGCAGTACTTC.

The V and J genes are TRBV20-1 and TRBJ1-1; 8 bases fit TRBD1. Trimming took 7 bases from V and 5 from J; bases not matched to a gene: 9. The CDR3 length is 13 residues. The V gene's germline CDR1 is DFQATT and CDR2 SNEGSKA (reference sequence). CDR3 loop: CSGRDRGRTEAFF. The DNA for the CDR3 is TGCAGTGGCCGAGACAGGGGAAGAACTGAAGCTTTCTTT.

The gene calls are TRBV6-2 or TRBV6-3 and TRBJ1-2; a possible D gene is TRBD1 (6 bases). CDR3 size: 14 residues. Germline V gene sequence: CDR1 MNHEY, CDR2 SVGEGT. V was cut by 2 bases and J by 4 bases, with 11 bases left in between. The CDR3 coding sequence is TGTGCCAGCAGTTACACGGGGGACACCTATGGCTACACCTTC. Residues: CASSYTGDTYGYTF.

This clonotype showed up just a few times. The chain uses TRBV10-3 and TRBJ1-2; D gene unclear. The V gene's germline CDR1 is ENHRY and CDR2 SYGVKD. CDR3 size: 14 residues. V was cut by 3 bases and J by 0 bases, with 8 bases left in between. Here the CDR3 DNA reads TGTGCCATCAGTGAAGGGCCTCCTAACTATGGCTACACCTTC. Translated, it gives CAISEGPPNYGYTF.

The chain carries TRBV29-1 and TRBJ2-5, with D uncertain. V was pared by 7 bases and J by 0 bases, with 12 bases between. CDR1 is SQVTM and CDR2 is ANQGSEA in the germline V gene. This CDR3 is built from 13 residues. For the CDR3, the DNA is TGCAGCGCCCGTGGGATATACCAAGAGACCCAGTACTTC. Its translation: CSARGIYQETQYF.

V and J are TRBV29-1 and TRBJ2-7; possible D gene TRBD2, 6 bases. CDR1 and CDR2 (germline): SQVTM, ANQGSEA. CDR3 length: 11 residues. The V and J ends lost 6 bases and 6 bases respectively, with 12 bases between them. CDR3 sequence: CSVTAGTEQYF. The CDR3, as DNA: TGCAGCGTGACTGCGGGGACCGAGCAGTACTTC.

This clonotype appeared a few times. The chain links TRBV5-4 to TRBJ1-4; 8 bases align to TRBD1. Germline V gene lookup returns CDR1 SGHNT and CDR2 YYREEE (reference sequence). J lost 8 bases, V lost 2 bases, and 2 bases had no gene match. The CDR3 is 13 residues long. As DNA, the CDR3 is TGTGCCAGCAGCTTACAGGGGGTGGAAAAACTGTTTTTT. Protein: CASSLQGVEKLFF.

This clonotype was counted between two and nine times. This chain links TRBV27 with TRBJ2-2, with D unclear. Trimming stripped 6 bases from V and 7 bases from J, with 12 bases between. CDR1 and CDR2 (germline): MNHEY, SMNVEV (reference sequence). The CDR3 contains 13 residues. The CDR3 sequence: CASRSLGIGELFF. The CDR3 nucleotides are TGTGCCAGCAGATCCCTTGGTATCGGGGAGCTGTTTTTT.

This clonotype was counted a few times. V gene TRBV5-1 combines with J gene TRBJ1-1, with 9 bases lining up with TRBD1. V lost 6 bases to trimming and J lost 4 bases; unmatched junction nucleotides: 7. CDR1 and CDR2 (germline): SGHRS, YFSETQ. The CDR3 runs to 14 residues. The CDR3 sequence: CASTEDRGGTEAFF. The CDR3 region has the DNA TGCGCCAGCACCGAGGACAGGGGTGGCACTGAAGCTTTCTTT. Full variable domain (missing parts from reference TRBV5-1 and TRBJ1-1): KAGVTQTPRYLIKTRGQQVTLSCSPISGHRSVSWYQQTPGQGLQFLFEYFSETQRNKGNFPGRFSGRQFSNSRSEMNVSTLELGDSALYLCASTEDRGGTEAFFGQGTRLTVV.

The genes are TRBV4-1 and TRBJ1-1; no reliable D call. Per germline, CDR1 MGHRA and CDR2 YSYEKL. Trimming stripped 4 bases from V and 1 base from J, with 13 bases between. The CDR3 spans 15 residues. In DNA, the CDR3 is TGCGCCAGCAGCCCCCGGGGTAGACCGAACACTGAAGCTTTCTTT. As protein: CASSPRGRPNTEAFF.

This chain connects TRBV9 to TRBJ1-2, with a tentative D call TRBD1 (5 bases). The V gene lost 5 bases and the J gene lost 2 bases, with 13 bases spanning the gap. This CDR3 has 14 residues. CDR1 and CDR2 (germline): SGDLS, YYNGEE. As DNA, the CDR3 is TGTGCCAGCAGTCGCAGACAGTTGAACTATGGCTACACCTTC. Protein sequence: CASSRRQLNYGYTF.

The chain employs TRBV24-1 and TRBJ2-1, with D hard to call. Germline CDR1 is KGHDR and CDR2 is SFDVKD. The CDR3 contains 14 residues. Trimming pared 4 bases from V and 0 bases from J, leaving 6 bases between. The CDR3 loop reads CATSDISSYNEQFF. The CDR3 nucleotides read TGTGCCACCAGTGACATAAGCTCCTACAATGAGCAGTTCTTC.

This chain uses TRBV6-6 with TRBJ2-7; 8 bases fit TRBD1. Germline CDR1 and CDR2: MNHNY and SVGAGI (reference sequence). The CDR3 has 14 amino acids. V gave up 0 bases and J gave up 2 bases; unmatched junction bases: 0. CDR3 sequence (DNA): TGTGCCAGCAGTTACTCACAGGGGGCCTACGAGCAGTACTTC. Protein sequence: CASSYSQGAYEQYF.

The rearrangement joins TRBV20-1 to TRBJ1-5, with 8 nucleotides matching TRBD1. Germline CDR1 is DFQATT and CDR2 is SNEGSKA (reference sequence). The J segment lost 5 bases and the V segment lost 3 bases, leaving 6 bases of the junction unmatched. This CDR3 is 14 amino acids long. The CDR3 nucleotides are TGCAGTGCTAGGCCAGGGGGCTTGGATCAGCCCCAGCATTTT. Its translation is CSARPGGLDQPQHF.

This clonotype was seen just once. The chain uses TRBV12-3 or TRBV12-4 and TRBJ1-1; 9 bases match TRBD1. The CDR3 extends over 13 amino acids. The V and J ends lost 8 bases and 2 bases, in that order; junction bases with no gene match: 3. Here the CDR3 reads CASGDRANTEAFF. Written as DNA, the CDR3 is TGTGCCAGCGGGGACAGGGCTAACACTGAAGCTTTCTTT.

V gene TRBV5-1 combines with J gene TRBJ2-2; D may be TRBD1 or TRBD2 (5 bases each). Germline loops: CDR1 SGHRS, CDR2 YFSETQ. This CDR3 contains 16 residues. V was cut by 1 base and J by 1 base, with 11 bases left in between. Written as DNA, the CDR3 is TGCGCCAGCAGCTTGTTAAGCGGACAGAACACCGGGGAGCTGTTTTTT. Translation: CASSLLSGQNTGELFF.

A few counts support this clonotype. V usage is TRBV27 and J usage is TRBJ2-1; 9 bases map to TRBD2. CDR1 is MNHEY and CDR2 is SMNVEV in the germline V gene (reference sequence). The CDR3 length is 16 residues. The ends lost 6 bases at V and 7 bases at J; junction bases unmatched: 13. The CDR3 coding sequence is TGTGCCAGCAGCCCCGGAGGTAGCGGGAGTAGGAATGAGCAGTTCTTC. This codes for CASSPGGSGSRNEQFF.